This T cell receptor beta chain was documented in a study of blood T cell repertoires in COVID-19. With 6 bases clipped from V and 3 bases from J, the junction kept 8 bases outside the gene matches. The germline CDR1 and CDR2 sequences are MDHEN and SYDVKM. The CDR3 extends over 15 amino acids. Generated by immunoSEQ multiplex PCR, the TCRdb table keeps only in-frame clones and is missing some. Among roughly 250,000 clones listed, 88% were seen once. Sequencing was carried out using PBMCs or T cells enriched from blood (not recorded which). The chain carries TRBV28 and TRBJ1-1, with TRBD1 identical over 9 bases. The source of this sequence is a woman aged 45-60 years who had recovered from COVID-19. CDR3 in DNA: TGTGCCAGCAGGGATGGGACAGGGTGGGACACTGAAGCTTTCTTT. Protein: CASRDGTGWDTEAFF.